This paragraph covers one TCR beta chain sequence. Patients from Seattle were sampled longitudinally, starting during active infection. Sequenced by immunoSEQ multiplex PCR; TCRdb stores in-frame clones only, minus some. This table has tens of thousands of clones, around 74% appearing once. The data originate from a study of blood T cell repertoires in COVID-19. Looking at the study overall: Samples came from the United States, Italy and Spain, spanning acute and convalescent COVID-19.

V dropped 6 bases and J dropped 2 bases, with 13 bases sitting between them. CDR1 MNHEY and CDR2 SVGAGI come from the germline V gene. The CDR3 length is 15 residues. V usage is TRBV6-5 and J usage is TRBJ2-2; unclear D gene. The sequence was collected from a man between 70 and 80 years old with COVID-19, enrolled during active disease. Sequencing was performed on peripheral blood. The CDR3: CASSRRITNTGELFF. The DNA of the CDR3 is TGTGCCAGCAGCCGGCGGATTACCAACACCGGGGAGCTGTTTTTT.